This is a list of T cell receptor beta chains from one sample in a study of control samples from healthy donors and cancer patients. Profiled with immunoSEQ multiplex PCR; TCRdb holds only in-frame clones, not every one. The data contain roughly 130,000 clones, under 95% of them singletons. Sequencing was carried out using PBMCs. The receptors were sampled from a man aged 45-65 years with head and neck cancer. Each CDR3 is given with its conserved first and last residue. Each record gives: D gene, J gene, V gene, CDR3 protein, CDR3 DNA. The D gene is left open where the match is weak.

>TRBD1|TRBJ1-5|TRBV29-1
CSVSTGDQPQHF
TGCAGCGTTTCGACAGGGGATCAGCCCCAGCATTTT
>TRBD2|TRBJ2-1|TRBV4-2
CASSQEGRGGPYNEQFF
TGTGCCAGCAGCCAAGAGGGGCGGGGGGGCCCCTACAATGAGCAGTTCTTC
>NA|TRBJ1-2|TRBV7-9
CASSFPRGGYTF
TGTGCCAGCAGCTTTCCTCGAGGGGGCTACACCTTC
>NA|TRBJ2-7|TRBV19
CASRGRLGGEQYF
TGTGCCAGTAGGGGAAGACTAGGCGGCGAGCAGTACTTC
>NA|TRBJ2-3|TRBV7-2
CASSLVGNTQYF
TGTGCCAGCAGCTTAGTAGGGAATACGCAGTATTTT
>TRBD2|TRBJ2-7|TRBV5-6
CASSSPTSGGYEQYF
TGTGCCAGCAGCTCGCCGACTAGCGGGGGATACGAGCAGTACTTC
>NA|TRBJ2-5|TRBV4-2
CASSRGTGETQYF
TGTGCCAGCAGCCGGGGGACTGGAGAGACCCAGTACTTC
>NA|TRBJ1-2|TRBV18
CASSADTGNYGYTF
TGTGCCAGCTCAGCTGATACAGGGAACTATGGCTACACCTTC
>NA|TRBJ1-1|TRBV30
CASTSLRPNTEAFF
TGTGCCTCGACATCGTTAAGGCCCAACACTGAAGCTTTCTTT
>TRBD1|TRBJ1-3|TRBV5-1
CASSRDRTGNTIYF
TGCGCCAGCAGCAGGGACAGAACTGGAAACACCATATATTTT
>NA|TRBJ2-1|TRBV6-2/TRBV6-3
CASSSNRLARYNEQFF
TGTGCCAGCAGTTCCAATCGGCTAGCAAGGTACAATGAGCAGTTCTTC